Sequencing of this T cell receptor beta chain was carried out in a study of chemoradiotherapy in HPV16-positive cancers. Findings of the study overall: HPV-responsive T-cell expansion during chemoradiotherapy was linked to improved recurrence-free survival in HPV16-positive patients. During treatment, candidate HPV-specific clones and E7-related motifs expanded in tumor.

Germline V CDR1 and CDR2: SGHDN, FVKESK. Between the trimmed V and J ends, which lost 1 base and 11 bases, there was a span of 12 bases. This CDR3 has 14 amino acids. This table comes from immunoSEQ multiplex PCR, and its TCRdb copy is limited to in-frame clones, with some not included. In the table there are fewer than 10,000 clones, 70% to 90% of which are singletons. Notes on this clone: The antigen is undetermined.

This TCR came from a human donor with HPV-associated anogenital cancer. V gene TRBV14 combines with J gene TRBJ1-6; possibly TRBD1 for D (5 bases). Sequences were derived from blood, sampled from a patient who underwent chemoradiotherapy. CDR3 bases: TGTGCCAGCAGCCAAGGGGGGGAGAGGGCACCCCTCCACTTT. Residues: CASSQGGERAPLHF. Based on the CDR3 plus reference TRBV14 and TRBJ1-6, the full variable domain is EAGVTQFPSHSVIEKGQTVTLRCDPISGHDNLYWYRRVMGKEIKFLLHFVKESKQDESGMPNNRFLAERTGGTYSTLKVQPAELEDSGVYFCASSQGGERAPLHFGNGTRLTVT.